This TCR beta chain was sequenced for a study of cytomegalovirus exposure and HLA in healthy donors. Study results and caveats: In a later analysis, TCR beta V- and J-gene trimming showed a link to a missense DCLRE1C variant. Across HLA loci, a later analysis found differing TCR association rates, with DRB1 most and HLA-C fewest.

It was with 60 Vbeta and 13 Jbeta primers that the PCR ran. The data were produced by immunoSEQ multiplex PCR, yet TCRdb's version contains in-frame clones alone and is incomplete. The sample gives around 200,000 clones, around 75% of which show up once; around 3.2% is in the top ten. Notes on this clone: The target antigen is unknown.

The sample was PBMCs. This sequence was found in a woman aged 25 to 39 in good health and CMV-seropositive.

CDR3 coding DNA: TGTGCCAGCAGTTTACACCGGGACAGGGGTGCAGATACGCAGTATTTT. It is translated as CASSLHRDRGADTQYF. The chain carries TRBV28 and TRBJ2-3; 10 nucleotides line up with TRBD1. Germline-derived CDR1 and CDR2 are MDHEN and SYDVKM. V trimming: 2 bases; J trimming: 4 bases; junction bases outside the gene matches: 6. This CDR3 spans 16 amino acids.